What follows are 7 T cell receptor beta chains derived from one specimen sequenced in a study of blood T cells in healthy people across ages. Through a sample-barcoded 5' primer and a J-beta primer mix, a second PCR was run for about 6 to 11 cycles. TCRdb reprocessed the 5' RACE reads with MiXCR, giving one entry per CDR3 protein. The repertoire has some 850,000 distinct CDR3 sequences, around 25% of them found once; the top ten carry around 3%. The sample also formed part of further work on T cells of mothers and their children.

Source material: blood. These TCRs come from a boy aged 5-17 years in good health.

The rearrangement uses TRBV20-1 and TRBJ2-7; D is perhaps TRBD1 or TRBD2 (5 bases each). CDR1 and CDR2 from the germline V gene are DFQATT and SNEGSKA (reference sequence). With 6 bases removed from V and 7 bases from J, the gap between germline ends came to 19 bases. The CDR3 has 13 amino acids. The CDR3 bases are TGCAGTGCCATGGGACGGGCGGCAGGGGAGCAGTACTTC. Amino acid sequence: CSAMGRAAGEQYF.

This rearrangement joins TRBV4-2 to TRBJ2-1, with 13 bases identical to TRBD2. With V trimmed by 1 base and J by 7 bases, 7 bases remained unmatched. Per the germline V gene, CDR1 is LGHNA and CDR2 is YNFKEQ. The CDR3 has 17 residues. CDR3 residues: CASSQVQGLAGENEQFF. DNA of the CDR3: TGTGCCAGCAGCCAAGTACAAGGACTAGCGGGGGAAAATGAGCAGTTCTTC.

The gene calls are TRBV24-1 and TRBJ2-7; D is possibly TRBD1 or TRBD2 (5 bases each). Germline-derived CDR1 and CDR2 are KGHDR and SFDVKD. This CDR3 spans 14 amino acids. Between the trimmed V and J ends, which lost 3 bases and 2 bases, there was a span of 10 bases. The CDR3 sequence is CATSDTGPPYEQYF. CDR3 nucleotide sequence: TGTGCCACCAGTGATACGGGACCTCCCTACGAGCAGTACTTC.

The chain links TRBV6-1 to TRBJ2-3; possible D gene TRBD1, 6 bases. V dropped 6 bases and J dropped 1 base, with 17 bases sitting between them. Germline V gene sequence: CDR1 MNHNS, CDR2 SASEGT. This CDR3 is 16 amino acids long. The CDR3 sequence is CASRPFTGPGTDTQYF. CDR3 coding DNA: TGTGCCAGCAGACCCTTTACAGGGCCGGGCACAGATACGCAGTATTTT.

The CDR3 DNA is TGTGCTAGTGGTTTAAAGGGCGGCACCGGGGAGCTGTTTTTT. Its protein is CASGLKGGTGELFF. The chain carries TRBV12-5 and TRBJ2-2; D ambiguous. In germline, CDR1 is LGHNT, CDR2 FRNRAP. The CDR3 covers 14 residues. V lost 3 bases and J lost 4, with 9 bases in between.

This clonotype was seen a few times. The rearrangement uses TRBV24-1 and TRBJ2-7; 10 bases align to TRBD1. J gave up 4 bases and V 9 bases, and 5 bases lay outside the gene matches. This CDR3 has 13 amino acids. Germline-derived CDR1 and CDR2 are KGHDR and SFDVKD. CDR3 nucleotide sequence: TGTGCCACCGGGACAGGGGAAACTTACGAGCAGTACTTC. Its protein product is CATGTGETYEQYF.

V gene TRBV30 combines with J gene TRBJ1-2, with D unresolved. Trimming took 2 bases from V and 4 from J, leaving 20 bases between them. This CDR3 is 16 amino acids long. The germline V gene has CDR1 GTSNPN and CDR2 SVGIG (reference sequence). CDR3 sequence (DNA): TGTGCCTGGAGTCCCCGCCGGGTCGTGCCCATCTATGGCTACACCTTC. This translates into CAWSPRRVVPIYGYTF.